In this sample, the clone carrying this T cell receptor (beta chain) turned up once. The junction and the germline gene differ at one end; a read error may be behind it. These data originate in a study of Graves' ophthalmopathy and Graves' hyperthyroidism. RNA transcripts provided the template for amplifying TCR beta CDR3 regions. In the first round, RT-PCR was carried out with HTBI primers, and a multiplex PCR formed the second round. A single record per CDR3 protein comes from TCRdb applying MiXCR to the multiplex PCR reads. In the table there are over a million distinct CDR3 sequences, about two fifths of which are singletons. The sample consisted of peripheral blood or thyroid tissue (not recorded which). The receptor comes from an adult man with Graves' hyperthyroidism.

CDR3 sequence reads: CASSAAATNTGKLFF. As DNA, the CDR3 is TGTGCCAGCAGCGCAGCCGCAACGAACACCGGGAAGCTGTTTTTT. The chain joins TRBV7-3 to TRBJ2-2; D is perhaps TRBD2 (5 bases). CDR1 is SGHTA, CDR2 FQGTGA, per germline. The CDR3 consists of 15 residues. The full variable domain, completed using reference TRBV7-3 and TRBJ2-2, is GAGVSQTPSNKVTEKGKYVELRCDPISGHTALYWYRQSLGQGPEFLIYFQGTGAADDSGLPNDRFFAVRPEGSVSTLKIQRTERGDSAVYLCASSAAATNTGKLFFGEGSRLTVL.